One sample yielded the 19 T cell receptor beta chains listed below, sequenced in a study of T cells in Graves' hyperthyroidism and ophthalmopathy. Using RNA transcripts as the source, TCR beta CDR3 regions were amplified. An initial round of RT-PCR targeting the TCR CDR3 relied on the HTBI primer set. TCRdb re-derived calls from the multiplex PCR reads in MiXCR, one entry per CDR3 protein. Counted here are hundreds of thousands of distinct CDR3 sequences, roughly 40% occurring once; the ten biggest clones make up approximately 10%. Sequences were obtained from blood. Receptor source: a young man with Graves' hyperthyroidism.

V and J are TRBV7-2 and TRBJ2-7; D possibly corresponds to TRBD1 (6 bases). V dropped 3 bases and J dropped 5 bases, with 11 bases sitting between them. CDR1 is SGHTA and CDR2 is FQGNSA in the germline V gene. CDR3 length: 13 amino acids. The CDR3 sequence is CASSLQGQDEQYF. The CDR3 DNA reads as TGTGCCAGCAGCTTGCAGGGGCAGGACGAGCAGTACTTC.

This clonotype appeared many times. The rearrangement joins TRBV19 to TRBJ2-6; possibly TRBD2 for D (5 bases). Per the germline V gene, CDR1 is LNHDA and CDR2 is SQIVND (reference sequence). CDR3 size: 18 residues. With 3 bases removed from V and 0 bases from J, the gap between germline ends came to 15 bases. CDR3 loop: CASSMRARPNSGANVLTF. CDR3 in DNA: TGTGCCAGTAGTATGAGGGCCAGGCCTAACTCTGGGGCCAACGTCCTGACTTTC.

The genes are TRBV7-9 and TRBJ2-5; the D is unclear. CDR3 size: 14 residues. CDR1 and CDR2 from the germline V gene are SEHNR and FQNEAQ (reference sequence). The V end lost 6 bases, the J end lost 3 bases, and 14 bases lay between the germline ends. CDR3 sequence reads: CASSFKAAKETQYF. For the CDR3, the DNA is TGTGCCAGCAGTTTTAAGGCCGCCAAAGAGACCCAGTACTTC.

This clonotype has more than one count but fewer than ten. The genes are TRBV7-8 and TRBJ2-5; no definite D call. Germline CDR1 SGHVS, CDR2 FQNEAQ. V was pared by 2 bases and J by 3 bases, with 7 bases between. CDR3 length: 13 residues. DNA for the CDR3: TGTGCCAGCAGCTTACCGACTGAAGAGACCCAGTACTTC. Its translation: CASSLPTEETQYF.

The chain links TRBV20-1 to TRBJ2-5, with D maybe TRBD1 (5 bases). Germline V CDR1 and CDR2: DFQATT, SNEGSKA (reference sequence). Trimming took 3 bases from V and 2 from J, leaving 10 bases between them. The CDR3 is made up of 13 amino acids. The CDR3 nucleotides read TGCAGTGCTAGCCAGGGCGGACAAGAGACCCAGTACTTC. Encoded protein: CSASQGGQETQYF.

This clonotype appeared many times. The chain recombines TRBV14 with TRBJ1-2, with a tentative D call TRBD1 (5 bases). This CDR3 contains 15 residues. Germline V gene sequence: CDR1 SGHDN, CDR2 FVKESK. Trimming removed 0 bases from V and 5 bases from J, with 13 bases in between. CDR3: CASSQEAGRWYGYTF. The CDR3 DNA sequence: TGTGCCAGCAGCCAAGAAGCAGGGCGTTGGTATGGCTACACCTTC.

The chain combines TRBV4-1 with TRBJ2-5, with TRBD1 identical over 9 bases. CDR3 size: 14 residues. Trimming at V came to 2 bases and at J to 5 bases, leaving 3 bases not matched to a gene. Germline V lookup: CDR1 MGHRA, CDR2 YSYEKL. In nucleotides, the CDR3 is TGCGCCAGCAGCCAAATAGGACAGGGGGAGACCCAGTACTTC. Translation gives CASSQIGQGETQYF.

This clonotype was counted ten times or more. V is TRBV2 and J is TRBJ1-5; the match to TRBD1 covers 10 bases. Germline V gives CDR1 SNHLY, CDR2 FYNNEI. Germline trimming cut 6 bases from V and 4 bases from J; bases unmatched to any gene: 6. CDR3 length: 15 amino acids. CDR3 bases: TGTGCCAGCAGCGGACAGGGGGGAAGTAATCAGCCCCAGCATTTT. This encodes CASSGQGGSNQPQHF.

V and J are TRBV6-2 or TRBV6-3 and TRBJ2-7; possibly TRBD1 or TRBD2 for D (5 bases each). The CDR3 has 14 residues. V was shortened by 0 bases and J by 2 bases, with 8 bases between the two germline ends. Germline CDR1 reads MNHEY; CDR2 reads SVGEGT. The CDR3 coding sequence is TGTGCCAGCAGTTACTCGGGACCGACCTACGAGCAGTACTTC. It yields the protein CASSYSGPTYEQYF.

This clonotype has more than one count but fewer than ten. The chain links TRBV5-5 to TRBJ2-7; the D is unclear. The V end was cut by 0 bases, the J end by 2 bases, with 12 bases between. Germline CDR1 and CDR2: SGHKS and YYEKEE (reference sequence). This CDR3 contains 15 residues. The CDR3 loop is CASSLARQATYEQYF. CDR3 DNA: TGTGCCAGCAGCTTGGCCCGTCAGGCGACCTACGAGCAGTACTTC.

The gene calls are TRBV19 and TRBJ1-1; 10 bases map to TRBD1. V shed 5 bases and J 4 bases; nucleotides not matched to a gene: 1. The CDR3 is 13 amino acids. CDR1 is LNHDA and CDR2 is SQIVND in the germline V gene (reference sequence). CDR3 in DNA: TGTGCCAGTAGTGACAGGGGGCTCACTGAAGCTTTCTTT. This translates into CASSDRGLTEAFF.

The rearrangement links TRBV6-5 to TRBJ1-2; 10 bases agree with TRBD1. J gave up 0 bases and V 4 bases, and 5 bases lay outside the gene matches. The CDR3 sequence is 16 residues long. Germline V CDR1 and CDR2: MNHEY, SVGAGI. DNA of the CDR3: TGTGCCAGCAGTTCGGGACAGGGGAGGACTAACTATGGCTACACCTTC. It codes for CASSSGQGRTNYGYTF.

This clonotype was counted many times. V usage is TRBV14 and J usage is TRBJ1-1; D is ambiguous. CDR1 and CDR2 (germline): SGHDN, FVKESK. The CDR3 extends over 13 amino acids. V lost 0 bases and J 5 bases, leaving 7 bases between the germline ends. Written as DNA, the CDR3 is TGTGCCAGCAGCCAAGATCTGGCGACTGAAGCTTTCTTT. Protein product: CASSQDLATEAFF.

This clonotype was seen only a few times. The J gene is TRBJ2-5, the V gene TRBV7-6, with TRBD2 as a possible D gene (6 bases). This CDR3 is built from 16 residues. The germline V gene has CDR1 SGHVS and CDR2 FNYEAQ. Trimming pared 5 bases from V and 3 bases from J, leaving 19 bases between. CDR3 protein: CASSPRERIMEETQYF. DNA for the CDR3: TGTGCCAGCAGCCCACGGGAGCGGATAATGGAAGAGACCCAGTACTTC.

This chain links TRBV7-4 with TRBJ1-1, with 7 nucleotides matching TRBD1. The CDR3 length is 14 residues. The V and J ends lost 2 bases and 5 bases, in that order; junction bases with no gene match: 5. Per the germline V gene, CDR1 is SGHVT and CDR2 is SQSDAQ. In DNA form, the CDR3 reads TGTGCCAGCAGCTTATACAGGGGATGGACTGAAGCTTTCTTT. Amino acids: CASSLYRGWTEAFF. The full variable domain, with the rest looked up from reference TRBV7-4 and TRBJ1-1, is GAGVSQSPRYKVAKRGRDVALRCDSISGHVTLYWYRQTLGQGSEVLTYSQSDAQRDKSGRPSGRFSAERPERSVSTLKIQRTEQGDSAVYLCASSLYRGWTEAFFGQGTRLTVV.

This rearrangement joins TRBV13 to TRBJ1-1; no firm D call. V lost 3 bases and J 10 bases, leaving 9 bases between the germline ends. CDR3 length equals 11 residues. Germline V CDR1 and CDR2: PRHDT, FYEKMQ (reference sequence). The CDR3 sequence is CASSFGQRAFF. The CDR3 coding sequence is TGTGCCAGCAGCTTTGGTCAGAGAGCTTTCTTT.

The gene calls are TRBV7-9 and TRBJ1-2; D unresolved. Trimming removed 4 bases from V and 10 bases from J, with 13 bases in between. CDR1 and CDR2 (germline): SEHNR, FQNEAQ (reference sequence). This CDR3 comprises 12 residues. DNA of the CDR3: TGTGCCAGCAGCTATCGGATGGGCTACTACACCTTC. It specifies CASSYRMGYYTF.

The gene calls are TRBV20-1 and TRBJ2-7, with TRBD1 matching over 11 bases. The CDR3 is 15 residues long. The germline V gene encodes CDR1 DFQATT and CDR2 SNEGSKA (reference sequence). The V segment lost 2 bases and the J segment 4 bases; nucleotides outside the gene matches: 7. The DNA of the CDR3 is TGCAGTGCTAGAACCTCGGACAGGGGGCTATACGAGCAGTACTTC. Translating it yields CSARTSDRGLYEQYF.

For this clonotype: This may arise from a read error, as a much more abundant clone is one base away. The CDR3 spells CASRSRQDYGYTF. The DNA for the CDR3 is TGTGCCAGCCGTTCAAGACAGGACTATGGCTACACCTTC. This chain connects TRBV12-3 or TRBV12-4 to TRBJ1-2; tentative D call: TRBD1 (6 bases). Trimming left V 8 bases short and J 3 bases short, with 13 bases between. The CDR3 has 13 residues.